Reported below is one T cell receptor (beta chain). The antigen is unknown. These data belong to a study of T cells after yellow fever vaccination. This CDR3 is 15 amino acids long. Looked up from germline, CDR1 is SGDLS and CDR2 is YYNGEE. Unmatched junction bases numbered 5, after V lost 0 bases and J lost 7 bases. For TCR, cDNA came from 5'RACE template switching, which added a universal primer site and UMIs. TCRdb ran MiXCR on the 5' RACE reads and lists one entry per CDR3 protein. The sample shows about 340,000 distinct CDR3 sequences, around 12% of them seen only once. Study findings and constraints: Contaminating bulk clonotypes could be abundant in FACS-sorted repertoires.

The sequence was collected from a man aged 18 to 29 who received the YFV17D yellow fever vaccine. The V call is TRBV9, the J call TRBJ2-1; 9 bases map to TRBD2. The sequences come from CD4+ T cells sorted from PBMCs, collected 15 days after the yellow fever booster vaccination. DNA for the CDR3: TGTGCCAGCAGCGTAGGCGGGGGGGCCGGGAATGAGCAGTTCTTC. Translated, it gives CASSVGGGAGNEQFF.